Below are 2 T cell receptor beta chains sequenced from a single sample in a study of T cells in women clearing cervical HPV infection. Repertoires were generated with immunoSEQ multiplex PCR, while TCRdb's copy carries only in-frame clones and drops some. There are some 14,000 clones in the sample, with approximately 7.1% held by the top ten. Sequencing was done on a sample of blood buffy coat. The origin of the receptors is a woman aged 18-70 years with a cervical HPV16 infection that either progressed to CIN3+ or cleared (not recorded which).

A note on this clone: The junction differs from germline at one of its ends, possibly a read error. The same CDR3 also results from other DNA sequences found in this sample. CDR3 DNA (partial): TGCGCCAGCAACTTGGGGGGAACGACAGGGCAACCTCCTGGGGCCAACGTC. Its protein is CASNLGGTTGQPPGANV. The entire CDR3 sequence reads CASNLGGTTGQPPGANVLTF. The chain couples TRBV5-1 to TRBJ2-6, with D possibly being TRBD1 (7 bases). The CDR3 is cut off 3 residues early in the read; its end comes from the germline J gene. CDR1 and CDR2 from the germline V gene are SGHRS and YFSETQ. The CDR3 runs to 20 residues.

A word on this clone: The CDR3 end falls 3 residues outside the read, so it is completed with the germline J gene. J is TRBJ2-3 and V is TRBV2; 7 positions agree with TRBD1. V dropped 6 bases and J dropped 6; count of bases not matched to a gene: 3. This CDR3 spans 12 amino acids. Germline CDR1 and CDR2: SNHLY and FYNNEI. CDR3: CASSTGVDTQYF. Incomplete CDR3 DNA: TGTGCCAGCAGCACAGGGGTTGATACG.